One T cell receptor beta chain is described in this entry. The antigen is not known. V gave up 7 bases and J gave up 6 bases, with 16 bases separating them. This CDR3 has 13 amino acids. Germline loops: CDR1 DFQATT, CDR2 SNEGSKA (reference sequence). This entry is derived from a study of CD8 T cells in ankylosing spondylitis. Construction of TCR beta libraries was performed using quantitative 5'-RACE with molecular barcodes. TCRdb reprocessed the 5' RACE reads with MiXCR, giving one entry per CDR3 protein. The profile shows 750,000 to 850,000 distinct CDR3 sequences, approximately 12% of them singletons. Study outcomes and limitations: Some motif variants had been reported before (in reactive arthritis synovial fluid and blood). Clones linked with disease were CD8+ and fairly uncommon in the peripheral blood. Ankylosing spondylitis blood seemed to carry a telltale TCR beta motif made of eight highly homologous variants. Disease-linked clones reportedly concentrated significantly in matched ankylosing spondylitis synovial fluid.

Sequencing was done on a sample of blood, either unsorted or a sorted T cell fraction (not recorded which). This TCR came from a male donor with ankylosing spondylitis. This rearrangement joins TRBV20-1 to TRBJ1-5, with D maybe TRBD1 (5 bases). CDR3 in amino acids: CSVTRGRGQPQHF. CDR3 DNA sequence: TGCAGTGTTACCCGGGGACGAGGTCAGCCCCAGCATTTT.